This T cell receptor beta chain emerged from a study of response to subunit inactivated influenza vaccine. Regarding the study as a whole: Seasonal influenza vaccination, on each occasion, was suggested by the authors to recruit few new T cells.

This clonotype came up many times. Its antigen is unknown. One entry per CDR3 protein, called by TCRdb with MiXCR from the RT-PCR reads. Among hundreds of thousands of distinct CDR3 sequences listed, 25% were seen once. Per germline, CDR1 DFQATT and CDR2 SNEGSKA (reference sequence). CDR3 length: 15 residues. Trimming stripped 3 bases from V and 0 bases from J, with 13 bases between. The starting material was CD4+ T cells sorted from PBMCs, obtained around 5 days after vaccination. The TCR comes from a man between 45 and 60 years old who received an inactivated influenza vaccine. The chain combines TRBV20-1 with TRBJ2-3; D remains unclear. The DNA for the CDR3 is TGCAGTGCTAGCCGATCGCCACTCAGCACAGATACGCAGTATTTT. This codes for CSASRSPLSTDTQYF.